Each of the 27 T cell receptor beta chains below was sequenced from the same sample in a study of blood T cells in healthy people across ages. Combining a sample-barcoded 5' primer with a J-beta primer mix, a second PCR ran for about 7 to 11 cycles. Using its own MiXCR run on the 5' RACE reads, TCRdb lists one record per CDR3 protein. The top ten clones hold about 22% of a sample with some 700,000 distinct CDR3 sequences, 22% of them seen once. The material sequenced was blood. These receptors were collected from a man between 65 and 79 years old in good health.

There are a few counts of this clonotype. CDR3 in amino acids: CATSRVPRGRTYEQYF. CDR3 coding DNA: TGTGCCACCAGCAGAGTACCAAGGGGCCGTACCTACGAGCAGTACTTC. The V gene is TRBV15, the J gene TRBJ2-7; perhaps TRBD1 as D (5 bases). The V gene lost 1 base and the J gene lost 2 bases, with 15 bases spanning the gap. Looked up from germline, CDR1 is LNHNV and CDR2 is YYDKDF (reference sequence). CDR3 length: 16 amino acids.

The chain is built from TRBV9 and TRBJ1-1; TRBD1 matches 9 bases. The CDR3 is 20 residues long. The V gene end was trimmed by 0 bases and the J gene end by 0 bases; junction bases not matched to a gene: 15. The V gene's germline CDR1 is SGDLS and CDR2 YYNGEE. The CDR3 coding sequence is TGTGCCAGCAGCGTAGTACAGGGGGCTGCTTTTTCTTACATGAACACTGAAGCTTTCTTT. This codes for CASSVVQGAAFSYMNTEAFF.

This clonotype was picked up a small number of times. The chain employs TRBV30 and TRBJ1-3; no definite D call. Germline-derived CDR1 and CDR2 are GTSNPN and SVGIG (reference sequence). V shed 2 bases and J shed 0 bases, with 14 bases lying between them. The CDR3 runs 16 residues. CDR3 in amino acids: CAWSWEVASSGNTIYF. The CDR3 coding sequence is TGTGCCTGGAGTTGGGAAGTCGCCTCCTCTGGAAACACCATATATTTT.

The chain has TRBV20-1 and TRBJ1-5; no firm D call. This CDR3 region has 12 residues. Looked up from germline, CDR1 is DFQATT and CDR2 is SNEGSKA (reference sequence). V gave up 3 bases and J gave up 4 bases, with 7 bases separating them. The CDR3 reads CSASRGNQPQHF. CDR3 coding DNA: TGCAGTGCTAGTCGGGGAAATCAGCCCCAGCATTTT.

In its sample, this clonotype was seen a few times. The chain employs TRBV7-2 and TRBJ2-1, with 11 bases matching TRBD2. This CDR3 has 16 amino acids. Germline assignment: CDR1 SGHTA and CDR2 FQGNSA. V was pared by 5 bases and J by 3 bases, with 6 bases of the junction left unmatched. This CDR3 reads CASSLPGTSGYNEQFF. CDR3 coding DNA: TGTGCCAGCAGCCTTCCCGGGACTAGCGGCTACAATGAGCAGTTCTTC. Filled out from reference TRBV7-2 and TRBJ2-1, the complete variable domain reads GAGVSQSPSNKVTEKGKDVELRCDPISGHTALYWYRQSLGQGLEFLIYFQGNSAPDKSGLPSDRFSAERTGGSVSTLTIQRTQQEDSAVYLCASSLPGTSGYNEQFFGPGTRLTVL.

The chain employs TRBV7-2 and TRBJ2-4; D is unclear. The CDR3 sequence is 11 residues long. V shed 3 bases and J shed 8 bases, with 5 bases lying between them. Germline V lookup: CDR1 SGHTA, CDR2 FQGNSA. Here the CDR3 DNA reads TGTGCCAGCAGCTTTCGGGACATTCAGTACTTC. The encoded protein is CASSFRDIQYF.

The V and J genes are TRBV7-6 and TRBJ2-5; no clear D. CDR1 and CDR2 (germline): SGHVS, FNYEAQ. This CDR3 comprises 16 residues. Trimming cost V 0 bases and J 6 bases, with 17 bases left between them. The DNA for the CDR3 is TGTGCCAGCAGCTTAGCCAGTCGTCAAATTATACAGACCCAGTACTTC. Its translation: CASSLASRQIIQTQYF.

The chain employs TRBV6-9 and TRBJ2-5; TRBD1 matches 7 bases. This CDR3 has 15 amino acids. Looked up from germline, CDR1 is MNHGY and CDR2 is SVAAGI. V shed 6 bases, J shed 5 bases, and the junction held 12 bases outside the gene matches. The CDR3 spells CASSTTTGVGETQYF. CDR3 in DNA: TGTGCCAGCAGCACCACAACAGGGGTCGGGGAGACCCAGTACTTC.

This clonotype was observed a handful of times. The chain couples TRBV3-1 to TRBJ1-1, with a tentative D call TRBD1 (5 bases). The germline CDR1 and CDR2 sequences are LGHDT and YNNKEL (reference sequence). The CDR3 has 16 amino acids. Trimming took off 4 bases at V and 3 bases at J, with 18 bases between the two ends. CDR3 sequence: CASSPRGVSGDTEAFF. The DNA of the CDR3 is TGTGCCAGCAGCCCAAGAGGAGTATCGGGGGACACTGAAGCTTTCTTT.

This rearrangement joins TRBV5-1 to TRBJ2-1; TRBD2 matches at 13 bases. Trimming removed 4 bases from V and 8 bases from J; junction bases left unmatched: 6. From germline, CDR1 is SGHRS and CDR2 YFSETQ. This CDR3 comprises 15 residues. The CDR3 reads CASSGTSGAHHEQFF. In DNA form, the CDR3 reads TGCGCCAGCAGCGGGACTAGCGGGGCTCACCATGAGCAGTTCTTC.

This clonotype was picked up one time. A clone one base away is much larger, so this may be a read error. The CDR3 nucleotides are TGTGCCAGCAACTACCTCAGGAATGAGCAGTTCTTC. The encoded protein is CASNYLRNEQFF. This rearrangement joins TRBV3-1 to TRBJ2-1; unclear D gene. The germline V gene has CDR1 LGHDT and CDR2 YNNKEL (reference sequence). The CDR3 spans 12 residues. V was shortened by 7 bases and J by 7 bases, with 11 bases between the two germline ends.

This clonotype was observed a few times. The chain combines TRBV3-1 with TRBJ2-3; 10 bases match TRBD2. Germline V gene sequence: CDR1 LGHDT, CDR2 YNNKEL (reference sequence). The CDR3 length is 14 residues. Trimming at V came to 7 bases and at J to 6 bases, leaving 7 bases not matched to a gene. CDR3 region: CASTRTSGPDTQYF. The CDR3 bases are TGTGCCAGCACCAGGACTAGCGGACCCGATACGCAGTATTTT.

This chain joins TRBV12-3 or TRBV12-4 and TRBJ1-5; 12 bases are shared with TRBD1. CDR3 length: 16 amino acids. The V and J ends lost 2 bases and 9 bases, in that order; junction bases with no gene match: 8. CDR3 DNA: TGTGCCAGCAGTTTATGGGGGACAGGGGGCGGGCGGCCCCAGCATTTT. Encoded protein: CASSLWGTGGGRPQHF.

This clonotype was seen only a few times. This chain uses TRBV3-1 with TRBJ1-4; no firm D call. Germline assignment: CDR1 LGHDT and CDR2 YNNKEL (reference sequence). The V and J ends lost 2 bases and 12 bases respectively, with 10 bases between them. The CDR3 has 12 residues. CDR3 coding DNA: TGTGCCAGCAGCCAATCACAGACGGAACTGTTTTTT. Amino acids: CASSQSQTELFF.

In this sample, this clonotype turned up a few times. The V and J genes are TRBV20-1 and TRBJ2-5; D gene unclear. The CDR3 is 12 amino acids. V was clipped by 8 bases and J by 1 base, with 11 bases between them. Per the germline V gene, CDR1 is DFQATT and CDR2 is SNEGSKA (reference sequence). Here the CDR3 DNA reads TGCAGTCCGTACCGGGTCCAAGAGACCCAGTACTTC. Translated, it gives CSPYRVQETQYF.

In this sample, this clonotype turned up a few times. The V gene is TRBV6-5, the J gene TRBJ2-3; 8 bases map to TRBD2. Germline CDR1 reads MNHEY; CDR2 reads SVGAGI. The CDR3 runs 16 residues. Trimming at V came to 4 bases and at J to 4 bases, leaving 10 bases not matched to a gene. The chain's CDR3 is CASSSSWAGGADTQYF. The CDR3 DNA sequence: TGTGCCAGCAGTTCGTCCTGGGCGGGAGGAGCAGATACGCAGTATTTT.

This clonotype showed up just a few times. V gene TRBV7-9 combines with J gene TRBJ1-2, with D perhaps TRBD1 (6 bases). The V gene lost 0 bases and the J gene lost 2 bases, with 10 bases spanning the gap. Germline CDR1 SEHNR, CDR2 FQNEAQ (reference sequence). This CDR3 is 15 amino acids long. The CDR3: CASSLAGQTNYGYTF. The CDR3 DNA is TGTGCCAGCAGCTTAGCCGGACAGACCAACTATGGCTACACCTTC.

Only a few counts were recorded for this clonotype. The chain joins TRBV7-9 to TRBJ1-1; D might be TRBD1 (5 bases). Trimming removed 6 bases from V and 0 bases from J, with 14 bases in between. This CDR3 is built from 15 residues. The germline V gene has CDR1 SEHNR and CDR2 FQNEAQ (reference sequence). The CDR3 spells CASSPGTAMNTEAFF. DNA for the CDR3: TGTGCCAGCAGTCCCGGGACGGCAATGAACACTGAAGCTTTCTTT.

This clonotype was picked up many times. This chain connects TRBV27 to TRBJ2-7, with a possible D match to TRBD2 (5 bases). Trimming removed 3 bases from V and 4 bases from J, with 13 bases in between. This CDR3 region has 14 residues. Germline CDR1 is MNHEY and CDR2 is SMNVEV (reference sequence). The DNA for the CDR3 is TGTGCCAGCAGTTTGGGCAGGACGGGGTACGAGCAGTACTTC. This sequence encodes CASSLGRTGYEQYF.

The chain has TRBV5-1 and TRBJ2-4; D not resolved. Trimming stripped 0 bases from V and 2 bases from J, with 15 bases between. Per the germline V gene, CDR1 is SGHRS and CDR2 is YFSETQ. The CDR3 totals 17 residues. The chain's CDR3 is CASSLDRAERTKNIQYF. The DNA of the CDR3 is TGCGCCAGCAGCTTGGATAGGGCGGAGAGGACCAAAAACATTCAGTACTTC.

This sequence joins TRBV20-1 and TRBJ2-6; D is undetermined. V was shortened by 2 bases and J by 0 bases, with 5 bases between the two germline ends. The CDR3 extends over 14 amino acids. Germline V gene sequence: CDR1 DFQATT, CDR2 SNEGSKA (reference sequence). The CDR3 sequence: CSARRYSGANVLTF. CDR3 DNA: TGCAGTGCTAGAAGGTACTCTGGGGCCAACGTCCTGACTTTC.

The J gene is TRBJ1-4, the V gene TRBV4-1; D is unclear. Trimming pared 1 base from V and 8 bases from J, leaving 14 bases between. The V gene's germline CDR1 is MGHRA and CDR2 YSYEKL. The length of the CDR3 is 15 residues. CDR3 DNA sequence: TGCGCCAGCAGCCAAGGAGGAAGGGAGCTAGAAAAACTGTTTTTT. Translated: CASSQGGRELEKLFF.

This chain joins TRBV28 and TRBJ2-4; 11 bases align to TRBD1. The junction had 6 bases not matched to a gene; V was cut back by 3 bases and J by 5 bases. Germline V gene lookup returns CDR1 MDHEN and CDR2 SYDVKM. This CDR3 region has 16 residues. CDR3 in DNA: TGTGCCAGCAGTTTGGACAGGGGGCAGCGTCAAAACATTCAGTACTTC. Amino acids: CASSLDRGQRQNIQYF.

The DNA of the CDR3 is TGTGCCAGCAGTGTCGGACAGGGACGGAACACCTTC. This gives the protein CASSVGQGRNTF. The rearrangement uses TRBV12-3 or TRBV12-4 and TRBJ1-2, with TRBD1 identical over 8 bases. The CDR3 loop spans 12 amino acids. V was pared by 5 bases and J by 12 bases, with 8 bases of the junction left unmatched.

V is TRBV29-1 and J is TRBJ2-5; D may be TRBD1 (5 bases). Deletions cut 7 bases from V and 2 bases from J, with 14 bases between. This CDR3 region has 13 residues. Germline-derived CDR1 and CDR2 are SQVTM and ANQGSEA. In nucleotides, the CDR3 is TGCAGCGCCGGCCAGGACATACAAGAGACCCAGTACTTC. It translates to CSAGQDIQETQYF.

The genes are TRBV5-1 and TRBJ1-1, with D possibly being TRBD1 (5 bases). V was clipped by 0 bases and J by 6 bases, with 15 bases between them. CDR1 SGHRS and CDR2 YFSETQ come from the germline V gene. This CDR3 spans 15 amino acids. CDR3 coding DNA: TGCGCCAGCAGCTTGGCCCCGACAGTTAACGCTGAAGCTTTCTTT. Amino acids: CASSLAPTVNAEAFF.

The V gene is TRBV6-2 or TRBV6-3, the J gene TRBJ1-1, with D maybe TRBD1 (5 bases). V dropped 7 bases and J dropped 5 bases, with 14 bases sitting between them. CDR3 length: 13 residues. Per germline, CDR1 MNHEY and CDR2 SVGEGT. The CDR3 DNA follows: TGTGCCAGCACCTGGACTAGGGGAACTGAAGCTTTCTTT. Translation: CASTWTRGTEAFF.